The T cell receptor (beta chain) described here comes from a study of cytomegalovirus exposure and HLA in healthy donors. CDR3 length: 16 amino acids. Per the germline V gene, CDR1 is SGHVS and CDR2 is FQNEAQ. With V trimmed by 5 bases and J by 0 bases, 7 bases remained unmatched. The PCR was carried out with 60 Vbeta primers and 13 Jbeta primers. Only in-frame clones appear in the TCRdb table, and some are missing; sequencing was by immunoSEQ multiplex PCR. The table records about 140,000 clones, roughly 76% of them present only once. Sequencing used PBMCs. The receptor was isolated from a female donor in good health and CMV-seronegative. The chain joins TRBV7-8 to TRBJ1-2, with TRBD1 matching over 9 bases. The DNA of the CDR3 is TGTGCCAGCAGCACGGACAGGGGTCGGGCTAACTATGGCTACACCTTC. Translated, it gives CASSTDRGRANYGYTF.